A single T cell receptor (beta chain) is shown here with its context. There is no known antigen for this receptor. A read error may produce the germline difference seen at one junction end. Flow cytometry had shown CD8+CD57+ cell expansion in the patients selected for sequencing. All patients had severe acquired aplastic anemia diagnosed by International Study of Aplastic Anemia and Agranulocytosis and Camitta criteria. No patient had received any therapy when blood was sampled. The study deep-sequenced TCR repertoires of sorted CD4+ and CD8+ blood T cells from severe aplastic anemia patients and healthy subjects. In the USA, patient enrollment took place under clinicaltrials.gov protocols 00001620, 01623167, 00001397, 00071045, 00081523 and 00961064. Ficoll-Paque density gradient centrifugation was used to isolate peripheral blood mononuclear cells. Before DNA extraction, CD4+ and CD8+ T cells were sorted by FACS or by magnetic beads.

The data belong to a study of CD8+CD57+ T cells in acquired aplastic anemia (dated by TCRdb to 2016 to 2019). Looking at the study overall: A mean of 3.2 ug of DNA, ranging from roughly 0.18 to 30 ug, was extracted from sorted CD4+ and CD8+ cells. A CD8+CD57+ expansion meant a frequency higher than the mean frequency seen in healthy subjects.

The CDR3 spans 14 residues, from the cysteine through the phenylalanine. The retained sequence is limited to the CDR3, 42 bases, with the frame set at the first base. CDR1 and CDR2, per the germline V gene, are SGHTA and FQGNSA. Profiling of TCR beta VDJ combinations and CDR3 sequences used genomic DNA as the template. An Illumina HiSeq 2000 was the platform used for TCR repertoire sequencing. The paper's data handling went like this. TRBV/TRBJ rearrangement plots, CDR3 size and DJ length profiles, and Simpson's diversity index were used to evaluate the repertoires. The immunodominant clone was defined as the most abundant DNA sequence in deep sequencing data. CDR3 amino acid sequences were checked for sharing between subjects and were compared against published repertoires and the VDJdb database. Through fastp at Q25 and MiXCR, TCRdb rebuilt clones from the public reads, retaining in-frame beta chains. Records with the same CDR3 protein are collapsed into one entry carrying the most frequent genes and DNA. The V and J calls shown here were made by TCRdb, not taken from the authors' results. This sample comprises 260,000 or so distinct CDR3 sequences, around 82% of them detected only once. In total, the top ten clones hold roughly two fifths of the sample.

What the work shows at the level of the full study, not this receptor alone: No significant difference in CD8+ Simpson's diversity was found between patients and healthy controls (P=0.060). Around 30 CD8+ CDR3 sequences were shared between patients and controls but appeared highly expressed in patients and within their immunodominant clones.

Recombination linked TRBV7-2 to TRBJ2-3; the D gene lacks a confident call. The sequenced sample consisted of sorted CD4+, CD8+, or CD8+CD57+ T cells (not recorded which) from PBMCs. This TCR derives from a human donor with aplastic anemia. The CDR3 protein is CASSLAGGSDEQYF. The DNA is TGTGCCAGCAGCTTAGCGGGCGGTTCCGATGAGCAGTACTTT.